The next 16 T cell receptor beta chains were all read from a single sample in a study of T cell responses to AZD1222 COVID-19 vaccine. Sequencing was performed with immunoSEQ multiplex PCR; in TCRdb, only in-frame clones are kept and a portion is missing. The table shows fewer than 65,000 clones, with approximately 88% occurring only once. Sequenced material: peripheral blood, taken 28 days after the second AZD1222 dose. The receptors here all came from an adult who received the AZD1222 COVID-19 vaccine.

The rearrangement uses TRBV19 and TRBJ1-2, with 9 bases aligning to TRBD1. The CDR3 has 15 amino acids. CDR1 is LNHDA and CDR2 is SQIVND in the germline V gene (reference sequence). V dropped 7 bases and J dropped 2; count of bases not matched to a gene: 8. The CDR3 sequence: CASTRTGAINYGYTF. CDR3 bases: TGTGCCAGTACACGGACAGGGGCGATAAACTATGGCTACACCTTC.

Only one count was recorded for this clone. The chain combines TRBV27 with TRBJ1-6; TRBD1 aligns across 11 bases. The CDR3 loop spans 15 amino acids. V gave up 2 bases and J gave up 9 bases; unmatched junction bases: 3. From germline, CDR1 is MNHEY and CDR2 SMNVEV (reference sequence). This chain's CDR3 is CASSLGQGAGSPLHF. The CDR3 bases are TGTGCCAGCAGTTTAGGACAGGGGGCTGGTTCACCCCTCCACTTT.

The rearrangement uses TRBV9 and TRBJ2-7; no clear D. The ends were cut back, 0 bases at V and 0 bases at J, with 13 bases in the middle. There are 16 residues in the CDR3. CDR1 is SGDLS, CDR2 YYNGEE, per germline. CDR3 sequence reads: CASSVGAIPSSYEQYF. CDR3 nucleotides: TGTGCCAGCAGCGTAGGGGCGATCCCGAGCTCCTACGAGCAGTACTTC.

The chain uses TRBV2 and TRBJ1-2; D call uncertain. Trimming removed 4 bases from V and 0 bases from J, with 12 bases in between. Germline V CDR1 and CDR2: SNHLY, FYNNEI. This CDR3 region has 15 residues. The CDR3, as DNA: TGTGCCAGCAGTGGGCCGAGAGAAGCTAACTATGGCTACACCTTC. Amino acids: CASSGPREANYGYTF.

The chain recombines TRBV7-9 with TRBJ1-1, with a weak D call TRBD1 (6 bases). With 7 bases removed from V and 10 bases from J, the gap between germline ends came to 19 bases. Looked up from germline, CDR1 is SEHNR and CDR2 is FQNEAQ (reference sequence). The CDR3 sequence is 13 residues long. CDR3 loop: CASTQTGGRGAFF. In DNA, the CDR3 is TGTGCCAGCACTCAAACGGGGGGCAGGGGAGCTTTCTTT.

V is TRBV19 and J is TRBJ2-1, with TRBD1 as a possible D gene (5 bases). Trimming shortened V by 6 bases and J by 10 bases, and 22 bases separated the two germline ends. Germline V gene data show CDR1 as LNHDA and CDR2 as SQIVND (reference sequence). The length of the CDR3 is 15 residues. The CDR3 spells CASRTEDNRPGEQFF. Here the CDR3 DNA reads TGTGCCAGTAGGACCGAGGACAACCGACCCGGGGAGCAGTTCTTC.

This chain links TRBV2 with TRBJ1-5; a weak D match, TRBD1 (5 bases). Trimming pared 4 bases from V and 7 bases from J, leaving 14 bases between. Germline V gene lookup returns CDR1 SNHLY and CDR2 FYNNEI. The CDR3 spans 14 residues. The CDR3 DNA reads TGTGCCAGCAGTGCGGAATGGGGCGCCCAGCCCCAGCATTTT. Translation gives CASSAEWGAQPQHF.

The chain joins TRBV7-9 to TRBJ2-7; 11 bases agree with TRBD2. The CDR3 totals 15 residues. Germline loops: CDR1 SEHNR, CDR2 FQNEAQ (reference sequence). The ends lost 4 bases at V and 0 bases at J; junction bases unmatched: 2. The chain's CDR3 is CASSSGLADSYEQYF. The CDR3 DNA is TGTGCCAGCAGCTCGGGACTAGCGGACTCCTACGAGCAGTACTTC.

J is TRBJ1-1 and V is TRBV5-4; 7 positions match TRBD1. The trim removed 4 bases at V and 1 base at J, leaving 7 bases unmatched. Per germline, CDR1 SGHNT and CDR2 YYREEE (reference sequence). The CDR3 length is 15 residues. The CDR3 nucleotides read TGTGCCAGCAGCAAGGAAGGGGGCCGGAACACTGAAGCTTTCTTT. Translated, it gives CASSKEGGRNTEAFF.

The chain is built from TRBV6-4 and TRBJ2-1; TRBD2 matches 7 bases. The CDR3 has 14 amino acids. After removal of 0 bases from V and 6 bases from J, the junction contained 2 bases not matched to a gene. Per germline, CDR1 MRHNA and CDR2 SNTAGT. CDR3 sequence reads: CASSDSREGNEQFF. The DNA of the CDR3 is TGTGCCAGCAGTGACTCAAGGGAGGGCAATGAGCAGTTCTTC.

The J gene is TRBJ2-1, the V gene TRBV4-1, with D perhaps TRBD2 (5 bases). Trimming cost V 1 base and J 0 bases, with 13 bases left between them. Germline V gene lookup returns CDR1 MGHRA and CDR2 YSYEKL. This CDR3 is 17 amino acids long. DNA for the CDR3: TGCGCCAGCAGCCAAGTACGGGGAATTAACTCCTACAATGAGCAGTTCTTC. This encodes CASSQVRGINSYNEQFF.

The chain uses TRBV7-9 and TRBJ2-1; TRBD2 matches at 12 bases. The trim removed 5 bases at V and 8 bases at J, leaving 7 bases unmatched. The CDR3 runs to 15 residues. Germline lookup yields CDR1 SEHNR and CDR2 FQNEAQ (reference sequence). The CDR3 DNA follows: TGTGCCAGCAGCAGACTAGCGGGAGTAGGGGATGAGCAGTTCTTC. Its translation: CASSRLAGVGDEQFF.

The CDR3 loop reads CASSPSLPGHTNEQFF. The CDR3 coding sequence is TGTGCCAGCAGCCCAAGCCTCCCGGGACACACGAATGAGCAGTTCTTC. The J gene is TRBJ2-1, the V gene TRBV7-9, with D maybe TRBD1 (6 bases). V shed 5 bases and J shed 7 bases, with 21 bases lying between them. Germline lookup yields CDR1 SEHNR and CDR2 FQNEAQ (reference sequence). This CDR3 has 16 amino acids.

The chain links TRBV12-5 to TRBJ2-6, with TRBD2 as a possible D gene (7 bases). Looked up from germline, CDR1 is LGHNT and CDR2 is FRNRAP. The ends were cut back, 2 bases at V and 2 bases at J, with 10 bases in the middle. The CDR3 sequence is 16 residues long. In nucleotides, the CDR3 is TGTGCTAGTGGTTTGTCGGGGGGCCCTGGGGCCAACGTCCTGACTTTC. This translates into CASGLSGGPGANVLTF. Together with reference TRBV12-5 and TRBJ2-6, the CDR3 gives the full variable domain: DARVTQTPRHKVTEMGQEVTMRCQPILGHNTVFWYRQTMMQGLELLAYFRNRAPLDDSGMPKDRFSAEMPDATLATLKIQPSEPRDSAVYFCASGLSGGPGANVLTFGAGSRLTVL.

The sample holds one count of this clone. This rearrangement joins TRBV19 to TRBJ2-7; TRBD1 agrees at 7 bases. The CDR3 runs 14 residues. CDR1 is LNHDA and CDR2 is SQIVND in the germline V gene (reference sequence). The V and J ends lost 5 bases and 2 bases, in that order; junction bases with no gene match: 6. The CDR3 coding sequence is TGTGCCAGTAGTTTCCGGGACAGACCCTACGAGCAGTACTTC. It is translated as CASSFRDRPYEQYF.

Written as DNA, the CDR3 is TGTGCCAGTAGCCCCCCCGGGCCCCTCGGGGAGACCCAGTACTTC. It yields the protein CASSPPGPLGETQYF. V and J are TRBV19 and TRBJ2-5; D not certain. CDR1 and CDR2 from the germline V gene are LNHDA and SQIVND (reference sequence). This CDR3 region has 15 residues. V lost 6 bases and J 5 bases, leaving 19 bases between the germline ends.